Below, one T cell receptor beta chain is given with its context. This CDR3 is also generated by other DNA sequences in the sample. These data come from a study of technical replicates of blood from a handful of donors. Data came from immunoSEQ multiplex PCR; TCRdb stores just in-frame clones and leaves some out. The sample has 80,000 to 100,000 clones, roughly nine tenths seen once; the top ten hold about 0.27%. The CDR3 length is 14 residues. Germline CDR1 SGHDT, CDR2 YYEEEE. V dropped 0 bases and J dropped 4; count of bases not matched to a gene: 2. V is TRBV5-6 and J is TRBJ1-2; TRBD1 matches at 8 bases. Sequencing used T cells isolated from PBMCs. The receptor comes from a human donor in good health. CDR3 region: CASSLVDRAYGYTF. The CDR3 nucleotides read TGTGCCAGCAGCTTGGTGGACAGGGCCTATGGCTACACCTTC.